The next 18 T cell receptor beta chains were all read from a single sample in a study of T cell responses to AZD1222 COVID-19 vaccine. Sequencing used immunoSEQ multiplex PCR; TCRdb keeps in-frame clones, though not all of them. The sample gives 150,000 to 200,000 clones, around 90% of which show up once; 0.99% is in the top ten. The source material was peripheral blood, sampled on day 0 of AZD1222 vaccination. Receptors were obtained from an adult in good health.

This sequence joins TRBV7-9 and TRBJ2-7; no clear D. The CDR3 has 12 amino acids. Trimming took 4 bases from V and 0 from J, leaving 4 bases between them. The germline gives CDR1 SEHNR, CDR2 FQNEAQ (reference sequence). CDR3 nucleotide sequence: TGTGCCAGCAGCTGGAACTCCTACGAGCAGTACTTC. It is translated as CASSWNSYEQYF.

The V gene is TRBV15, the J gene TRBJ2-7, with D possibly TRBD2 on 7 matching bases. The CDR3 runs 15 residues. Germline CDR1 reads LNHNV; CDR2 reads YYDKDF (reference sequence). Trimming took off 3 bases at V and 3 bases at J, with 15 bases between the two ends. This CDR3 reads CATSRSTGGLYEQYF. The CDR3 DNA reads TGTGCCACCAGCAGGTCAACGGGGGGCCTCTACGAGCAGTACTTC.

The rearrangement links TRBV11-2 to TRBJ2-2, with 8 bases identical to TRBD2. The V gene end was trimmed by 2 bases and the J gene end by 8 bases; junction bases not matched to a gene: 7. This CDR3 spans 15 amino acids. Germline V lookup: CDR1 SGHAT, CDR2 FQNNGV. CDR3 sequence: CASSLPGLASGELFF. The DNA of the CDR3 is TGTGCCAGCAGCTTACCCGGACTAGCTTCTGGGGAGCTGTTTTTT.

This clone has a single count. The chain links TRBV15 to TRBJ2-3, with D possibly matching TRBD2 (5 bases). Germline V CDR1 and CDR2: LNHNV, YYDKDF (reference sequence). The CDR3 runs 13 residues. Trimming left V 5 bases short and J 8 bases short, with 14 bases between. The CDR3, as DNA: TGTGCCACCAGCCACTATAGCGTTGGTACGCAGTATTTT. Amino acid sequence: CATSHYSVGTQYF.

The chain is built from TRBV4-1 and TRBJ2-2; the match to TRBD1 covers 7 bases. This CDR3 region has 14 residues. After removal of 7 bases from V and 2 bases from J, the junction contained 4 bases not matched to a gene. Germline V lookup: CDR1 MGHRA, CDR2 YSYEKL. This CDR3 reads CASKQGLNTGELFF. Here the CDR3 DNA reads TGCGCCAGCAAACAGGGGTTAAACACCGGGGAGCTGTTTTTT.

The chain couples TRBV27 to TRBJ2-7, with TRBD2 identical over 9 bases. V was clipped by 2 bases and J by 5 bases; unmatched bases: 4. The CDR3 has 14 residues. In germline, CDR1 is MNHEY, CDR2 SMNVEV (reference sequence). This CDR3 is CASSLIGTSNEQYF. CDR3 sequence (DNA): TGTGCCAGCAGTTTAATAGGGACTAGCAACGAGCAGTACTTC.

The chain couples TRBV7-2 to TRBJ2-7; no reliable D call. V was shortened by 2 bases and J by 1 base, with 3 bases between the two germline ends. CDR3 length: 12 residues. In germline, CDR1 is SGHTA, CDR2 FQGNSA. The CDR3 here is CASSLHSYEQYF. In nucleotides, the CDR3 is TGTGCCAGCAGCTTACATTCCTACGAGCAGTACTTC.

This clone was counted between two and nine times. V is TRBV15 and J is TRBJ1-2; TRBD1 is a possible D gene (5 bases). This CDR3 comprises 13 residues. The germline V gene encodes CDR1 LNHNV and CDR2 YYDKDF (reference sequence). The V end lost 1 base, the J end lost 10 bases, and 13 bases lay between the germline ends. Here the CDR3 DNA reads TGTGCCACCAGCAGAGTGGAAGGGACGGACTACACCTTC. Amino acids: CATSRVEGTDYTF.

This sequence joins TRBV6-5 and TRBJ2-7; the match to TRBD2 covers 11 bases. V lost 5 bases to trimming and J lost 2 bases; unmatched junction nucleotides: 5. Looked up from germline, CDR1 is MNHEY and CDR2 is SVGAGI. This CDR3 is 15 amino acids long. DNA for the CDR3: TGTGCCAGCAGTCCACTAGCGGGGGCAACCTACGAGCAGTACTTC. This sequence encodes CASSPLAGATYEQYF.

The chain links TRBV6-1 to TRBJ2-2; 12 nucleotides align to TRBD2. The CDR3 runs to 15 residues. CDR1 is MNHNS and CDR2 is SASEGT in the germline V gene. Trimming cost V 7 bases and J 7 bases; bases outside gene matches: 7. This chain's CDR3 is CASTDLAGGFGELFF. CDR3 in DNA: TGTGCCAGCACCGATCTAGCGGGGGGGTTCGGGGAGCTGTTTTTT.

This chain uses TRBV7-3 with TRBJ1-2, with D possibly being TRBD1 (5 bases). The germline CDR1 and CDR2 sequences are SGHTA and FQGTGA. V was clipped by 3 bases and J by 3 bases, with 8 bases between them. CDR3 length: 13 residues. The CDR3 is CASSFQGYYGYTF. The CDR3 DNA sequence: TGTGCCAGCAGCTTTCAGGGTTACTATGGCTACACCTTC. Combining the CDR3 with reference TRBV7-3 and TRBJ1-2 gives the whole variable domain GAGVSQTPSNKVTEKGKYVELRCDPISGHTALYWYRQSLGQGPEFLIYFQGTGAADDSGLPNDRFFAVRPEGSVSTLKIQRTERGDSAVYLCASSFQGYYGYTFGSGTRLTVV.

The chain employs TRBV6-5 and TRBJ1-5; D gene ambiguous. Germline V lookup: CDR1 MNHEY, CDR2 SVGAGI. The V gene lost 7 bases and the J gene lost 4 bases, with 14 bases spanning the gap. The CDR3 has 14 residues. CDR3 nucleotide sequence: TGTGCCAGCACAATCCCCTGGGTTAATCAGCCCCAGCATTTT. This sequence encodes CASTIPWVNQPQHF.

V and J are TRBV7-9 and TRBJ2-2; D call uncertain. This CDR3 is built from 15 residues. Germline values: CDR1 SEHNR, CDR2 FQNEAQ (reference sequence). Between the trimmed V and J ends, which lost 6 bases and 0 bases, there was a span of 11 bases. CDR3 amino acids: CASSITRSNTGELFF. CDR3 nucleotide sequence: TGTGCCAGCAGTATAACTCGCTCGAACACCGGGGAGCTGTTTTTT. The full variable domain, completed using reference TRBV7-9 and TRBJ2-2, is DTGVSQNPRHKITKRGQNVTFRCDPISEHNRLYWYRQTLGQGPEFLTYFQNEAQLEKSRLLSDRFSAERPKGSFSTLEIQRTEQGDSAMYLCASSITRSNTGELFFGEGSRLTVL.

This chain joins TRBV6-1 and TRBJ1-5; D gene unclear. This CDR3 spans 12 amino acids. V lost 2 bases and J lost 4, with 3 bases in between. Germline CDR1 reads MNHNS; CDR2 reads SASEGT. CDR3 in amino acids: CASSEMNQPQHF. As DNA, the CDR3 is TGTGCCAGCAGTGAAATGAATCAGCCCCAGCATTTT.

This clone was recorded only once. The CDR3 sequence: CASSLVIGPNYGYTF. The CDR3 nucleotides read TGTGCCAGCAGTTTAGTCATCGGGCCCAACTATGGCTACACCTTC. The chain has TRBV27 and TRBJ1-2, with D unresolved. The CDR3 has 15 amino acids. V was trimmed by 2 bases and J by 2 bases, leaving 12 bases between them. Germline CDR1 MNHEY, CDR2 SMNVEV (reference sequence).

V is TRBV18 and J is TRBJ1-4; D not resolved. The CDR3 extends over 16 amino acids. Trimming removed 0 bases at V and 6 bases at J, with 14 bases between. Germline V gene sequence: CDR1 KGHSH, CDR2 LQKENI. The CDR3 is CASSPPSQKVDEKLFF. The CDR3 nucleotides read TGTGCCAGCTCACCACCGTCACAGAAGGTGGATGAAAAACTGTTTTTT. Variable domain in full (rest from reference TRBV18 and TRBJ1-4): NAGVMQNPRHLVRRRGQEARLRCSPMKGHSHVYWYRQLPEEGLKFMVYLQKENIIDESGMPKERFSAEFPKEGPSILRIQQVVRGDSAAYFCASSPPSQKVDEKLFFGSGTQLSVL.

The chain has TRBV24-1 and TRBJ1-5; D gene unclear. Trimming stripped 5 bases from V and 0 bases from J, with 10 bases between. The CDR3 contains 15 residues. From germline, CDR1 is KGHDR and CDR2 SFDVKD. The CDR3 bases are TGTGCCACCAGTGGTTCCGGTCATAGCAATCAGCCCCAGCATTTT. Translating it yields CATSGSGHSNQPQHF.

J is TRBJ2-1 and V is TRBV27, with D unclear. V lost 6 bases and J 7 bases, leaving 7 bases between the germline ends. Germline values: CDR1 MNHEY, CDR2 SMNVEV (reference sequence). The CDR3 has 11 residues. The DNA of the CDR3 is TGTGCCAGCAGCGACGGGAATGAGCAGTTCTTC. Translated, it gives CASSDGNEQFF.